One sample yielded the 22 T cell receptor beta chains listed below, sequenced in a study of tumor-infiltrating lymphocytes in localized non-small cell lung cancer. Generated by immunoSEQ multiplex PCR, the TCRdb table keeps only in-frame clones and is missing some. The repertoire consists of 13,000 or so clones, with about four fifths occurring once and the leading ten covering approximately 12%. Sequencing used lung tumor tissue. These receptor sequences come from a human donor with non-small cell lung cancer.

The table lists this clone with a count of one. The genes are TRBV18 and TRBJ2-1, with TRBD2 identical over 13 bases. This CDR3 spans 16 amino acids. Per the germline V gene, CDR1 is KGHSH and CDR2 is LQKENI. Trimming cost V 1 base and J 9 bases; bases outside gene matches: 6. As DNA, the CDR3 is TGTGCCAGCTCACCACTACTAGCGGGGGGGAGAGGTGAGCAGTTCTTC. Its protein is CASSPLLAGGRGEQFF.

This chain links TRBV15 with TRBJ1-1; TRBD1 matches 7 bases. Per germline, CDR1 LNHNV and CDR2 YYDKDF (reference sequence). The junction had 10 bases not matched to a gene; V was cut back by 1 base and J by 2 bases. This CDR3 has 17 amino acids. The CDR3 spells CATSRVTGTAGNTEAFF. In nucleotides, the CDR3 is TGTGCCACCAGCAGAGTTACCGGGACAGCGGGCAACACTGAAGCTTTCTTT.

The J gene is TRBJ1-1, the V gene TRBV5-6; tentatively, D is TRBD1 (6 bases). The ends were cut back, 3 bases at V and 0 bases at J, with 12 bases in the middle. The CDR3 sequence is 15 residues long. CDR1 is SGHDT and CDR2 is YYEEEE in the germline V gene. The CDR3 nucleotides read TGTGCCAGCAGCTGGTCCGGGACACTGAACACTGAAGCTTTCTTT. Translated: CASSWSGTLNTEAFF.

CDR3 in DNA: TGCGCCAGCAGCCCCGGGCCATACTCTGGAAACACCATATATTTT. This encodes CASSPGPYSGNTIYF. The V and J genes are TRBV4-3 and TRBJ1-3; D remains ambiguous. Trimming cost V 4 bases and J 0 bases, with 10 bases left between them. The germline gives CDR1 LGHNA, CDR2 YSLEER. The CDR3 runs 15 residues.

The CDR3 reads CASRPDRGFEAFF. CDR3 bases: TGTGCCAGCAGACCCGACAGGGGTTTTGAAGCTTTCTTT. The chain is built from TRBV27 and TRBJ1-1; TRBD1 matches 8 bases. CDR1 and CDR2 (germline): MNHEY, SMNVEV (reference sequence). V was clipped by 6 bases and J by 7 bases; unmatched bases: 7. The CDR3 loop spans 13 amino acids.

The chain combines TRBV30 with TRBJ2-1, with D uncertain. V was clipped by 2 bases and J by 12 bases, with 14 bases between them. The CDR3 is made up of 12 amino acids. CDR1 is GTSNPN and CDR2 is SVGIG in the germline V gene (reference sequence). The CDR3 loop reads CAWSLPPHWQFF. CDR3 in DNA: TGTGCCTGGAGTCTCCCTCCCCACTGGCAGTTCTTC.

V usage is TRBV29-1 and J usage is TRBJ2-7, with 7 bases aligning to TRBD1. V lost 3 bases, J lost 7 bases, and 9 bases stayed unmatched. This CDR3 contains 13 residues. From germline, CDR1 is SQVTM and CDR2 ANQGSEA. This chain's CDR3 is CSVENRGRSEQYF. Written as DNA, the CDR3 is TGCAGCGTTGAGAATAGGGGGCGCTCTGAGCAGTACTTC.

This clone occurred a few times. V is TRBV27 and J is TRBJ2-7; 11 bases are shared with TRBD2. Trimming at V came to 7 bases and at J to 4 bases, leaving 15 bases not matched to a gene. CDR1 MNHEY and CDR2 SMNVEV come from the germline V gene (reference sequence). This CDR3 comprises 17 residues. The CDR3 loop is CASTLGFLGLAAYEQYF. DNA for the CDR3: TGTGCCAGCACCTTGGGCTTCCTGGGACTAGCGGCATACGAGCAGTACTTC.

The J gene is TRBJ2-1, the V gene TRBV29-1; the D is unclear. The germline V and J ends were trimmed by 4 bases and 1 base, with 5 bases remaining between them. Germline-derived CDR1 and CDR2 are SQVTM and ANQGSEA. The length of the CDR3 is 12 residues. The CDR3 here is CSVAQSYNEQFF. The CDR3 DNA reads TGCAGCGTTGCACAGTCCTACAATGAGCAGTTCTTC.

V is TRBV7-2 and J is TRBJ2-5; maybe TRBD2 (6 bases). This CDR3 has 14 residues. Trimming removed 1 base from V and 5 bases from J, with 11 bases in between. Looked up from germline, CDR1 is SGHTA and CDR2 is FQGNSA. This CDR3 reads CASSLGRGGETQYF. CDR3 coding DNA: TGTGCCAGCAGCTTAGGGCGGGGAGGTGAGACCCAGTACTTC.

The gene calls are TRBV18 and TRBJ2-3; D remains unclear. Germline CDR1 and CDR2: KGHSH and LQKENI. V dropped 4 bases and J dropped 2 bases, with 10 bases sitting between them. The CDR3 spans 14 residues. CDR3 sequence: CASSRTAATDTQYF. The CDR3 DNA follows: TGTGCCAGCTCACGAACCGCCGCCACAGATACGCAGTATTTT. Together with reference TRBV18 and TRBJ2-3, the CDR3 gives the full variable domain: NAGVMQNPRHLVRRRGQEARLRCSPMKGHSHVYWYRQLPEEGLKFMVYLQKENIIDESGMPKERFSAEFPKEGPSILRIQQVVRGDSAAYFCASSRTAATDTQYFGPGTRLTVL.

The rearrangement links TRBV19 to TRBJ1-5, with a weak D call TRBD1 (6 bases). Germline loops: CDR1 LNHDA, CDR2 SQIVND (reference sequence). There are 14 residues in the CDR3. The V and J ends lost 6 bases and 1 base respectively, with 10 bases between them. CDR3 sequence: CASRSRGSNQPQHF. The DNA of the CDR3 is TGTGCCAGTAGAAGTAGGGGGAGCAATCAGCCCCAGCATTTT.

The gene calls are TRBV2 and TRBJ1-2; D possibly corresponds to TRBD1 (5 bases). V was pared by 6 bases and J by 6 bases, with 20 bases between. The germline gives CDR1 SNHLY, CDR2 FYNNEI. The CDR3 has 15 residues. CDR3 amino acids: CASSPKGGRVHGYTF. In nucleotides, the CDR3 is TGTGCCAGCAGCCCCAAAGGTGGCAGGGTCCATGGCTACACCTTC.

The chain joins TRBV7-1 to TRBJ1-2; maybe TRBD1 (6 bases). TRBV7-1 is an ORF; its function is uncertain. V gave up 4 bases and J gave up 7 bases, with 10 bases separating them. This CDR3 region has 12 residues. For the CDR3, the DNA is TGTGCCAGCAGCTTCGGACAGTCTGGCTACACCTTC. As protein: CASSFGQSGYTF.

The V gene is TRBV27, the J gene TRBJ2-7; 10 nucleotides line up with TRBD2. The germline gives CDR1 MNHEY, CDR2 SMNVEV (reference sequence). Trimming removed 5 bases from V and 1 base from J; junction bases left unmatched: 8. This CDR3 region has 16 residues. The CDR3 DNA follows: TGTGCCAGCAGTCCGTTGACTAGCGGGTTTTCCTACGAGCAGTACTTC. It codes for CASSPLTSGFSYEQYF.

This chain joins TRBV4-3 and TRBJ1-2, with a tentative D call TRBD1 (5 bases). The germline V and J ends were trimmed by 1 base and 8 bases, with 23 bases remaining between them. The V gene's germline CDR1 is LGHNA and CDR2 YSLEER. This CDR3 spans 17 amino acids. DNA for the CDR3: TGCGCCAGCAGCCAAGGTAAAACGACAGATAAATTTTACGGCTACACCTTC. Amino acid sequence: CASSQGKTTDKFYGYTF.

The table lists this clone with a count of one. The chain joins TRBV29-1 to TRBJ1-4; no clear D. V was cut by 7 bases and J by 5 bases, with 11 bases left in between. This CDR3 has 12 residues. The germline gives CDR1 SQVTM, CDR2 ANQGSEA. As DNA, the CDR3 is TGCAGCGGTATGACGCAGAATGAAAAACTGTTTTTT. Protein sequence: CSGMTQNEKLFF.

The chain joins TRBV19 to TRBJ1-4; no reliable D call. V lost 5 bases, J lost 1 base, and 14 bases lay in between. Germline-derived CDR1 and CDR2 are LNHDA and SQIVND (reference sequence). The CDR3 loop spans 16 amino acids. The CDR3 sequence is CASSSLGSGTNEKLFF. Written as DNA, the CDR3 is TGTGCCAGTAGTTCGCTTGGTTCCGGAACTAATGAAAAACTGTTTTTT.

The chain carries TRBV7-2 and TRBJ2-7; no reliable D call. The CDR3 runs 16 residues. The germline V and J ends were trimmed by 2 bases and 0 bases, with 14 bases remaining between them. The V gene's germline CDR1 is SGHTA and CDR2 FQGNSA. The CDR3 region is CASSLTPNVGSYEQYF. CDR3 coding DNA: TGTGCCAGCAGCTTAACCCCGAACGTAGGCTCCTACGAGCAGTACTTC.

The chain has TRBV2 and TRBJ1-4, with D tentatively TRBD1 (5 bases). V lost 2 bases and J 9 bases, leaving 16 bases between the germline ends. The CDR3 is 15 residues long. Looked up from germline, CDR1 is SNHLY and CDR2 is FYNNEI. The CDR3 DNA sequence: TGTGCCAGCAGTGAAATACGGGGCTTCAGTAAAAAACTGTTTTTT. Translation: CASSEIRGFSKKLFF.

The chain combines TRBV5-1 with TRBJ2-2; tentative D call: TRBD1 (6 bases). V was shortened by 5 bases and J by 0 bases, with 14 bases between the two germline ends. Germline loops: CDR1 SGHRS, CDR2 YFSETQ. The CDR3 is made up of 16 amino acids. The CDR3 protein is CASSRDRTANTGELFF. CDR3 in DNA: TGCGCCAGCAGTAGGGATAGGACAGCGAACACCGGGGAGCTGTTTTTT.

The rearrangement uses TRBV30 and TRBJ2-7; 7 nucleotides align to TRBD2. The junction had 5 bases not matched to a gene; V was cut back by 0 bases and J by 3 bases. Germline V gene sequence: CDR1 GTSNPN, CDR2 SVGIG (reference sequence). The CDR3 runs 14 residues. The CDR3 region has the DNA TGTGCCTGGAGTGTCGGGCGGGGGATCTACGAGCAGTACTTC. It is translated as CAWSVGRGIYEQYF.